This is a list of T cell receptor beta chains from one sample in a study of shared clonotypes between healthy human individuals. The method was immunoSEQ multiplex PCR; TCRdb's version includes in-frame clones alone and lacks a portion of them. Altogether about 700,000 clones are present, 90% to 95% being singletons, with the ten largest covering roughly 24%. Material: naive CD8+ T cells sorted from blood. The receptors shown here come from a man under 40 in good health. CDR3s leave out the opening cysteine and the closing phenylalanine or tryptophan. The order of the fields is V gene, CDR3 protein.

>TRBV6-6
ASSYSGTGEPQH
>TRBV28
ASRWSVGNQPQH
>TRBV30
AWSPRVAEDQETQY
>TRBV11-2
ASSSNYRKNGYT
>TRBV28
ASSWVSGRVNEQF
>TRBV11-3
ASSTGYSNEQF
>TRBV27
ASSFGLGWY
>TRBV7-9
ASAGDTPAEKLF
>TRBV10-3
AISESPLATNYGYT
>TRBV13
ASSPPLAGYEQY
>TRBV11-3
ASSPPSSYEQY
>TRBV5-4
ASSLLAGGLETQY
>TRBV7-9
ASSHDRSYEQY
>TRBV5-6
ASSLGDEKLF
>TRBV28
ASSQGAWQPQH
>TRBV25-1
ASSTGTDYGYT
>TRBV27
ASSFGISRPLH
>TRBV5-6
ASSPGGQMNTEAF
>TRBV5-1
ASSLGEGPDEQF
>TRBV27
ASLGLAGGTGELF
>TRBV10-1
ASSPNPLLSLTSGTNNEQF
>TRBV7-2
ASSLAGVSNEQF
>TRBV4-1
ASSQEQGGPAEQY